Presented here are 9 T cell receptor beta chains from one specimen sequenced in a study of blood T cell repertoires in COVID-19. Data came from immunoSEQ multiplex PCR; TCRdb stores just in-frame clones and leaves some out. The data show fewer than 500,000 clones, roughly nine tenths seen once. Sequenced sample: PBMCs or T cells enriched from blood (not recorded which). The receptors shown here come from a woman younger than 35 who had recovered from COVID-19.

The gene calls are TRBV3-1 (or the pseudogene TRBV3-2) and TRBJ1-6; D uncertain. Trimming left V 4 bases short and J 10 bases short, with 14 bases between. CDR1 and CDR2 from the germline V gene are LGHDT and YNNKEL (reference sequence). The CDR3 is 14 residues long. The CDR3 is CASSLRETKSPLHF. DNA of the CDR3: TGTGCCAGCAGCCTCCGGGAAACGAAATCACCCCTCCACTTT.

The genes are TRBV7-2 and TRBJ1-3, with D perhaps TRBD1 (6 bases). Germline assignment: CDR1 SGHTA and CDR2 FQGNSA. This CDR3 is built from 15 residues. The V end lost 8 bases, the J end lost 0 bases, and 14 bases lay between the germline ends. The chain's CDR3 is CASPTTGLSGNTIYF. DNA of the CDR3: TGTGCCAGCCCCACGACAGGCCTCTCTGGAAACACCATATATTTT.

This rearrangement joins TRBV7-6 to TRBJ1-6, with 7 bases that match TRBD1. This CDR3 comprises 17 residues. CDR1 SGHVS and CDR2 FNYEAQ come from the germline V gene. Losses at the gene ends were 5 bases for V and 9 bases for J; bases not matched to a gene: 16. In DNA, the CDR3 is TGTGCCAGCAGCCGTAGAAATTTAATACAGGGGACTTCACCCCTCCACTTT. It translates to CASSRRNLIQGTSPLHF.

The chain is built from TRBV11-2 and TRBJ1-2, with D unresolved. CDR3 length equals 13 residues. V gave up 4 bases and J gave up 7 bases, with 13 bases separating them. In germline, CDR1 is SGHAT, CDR2 FQNNGV. The CDR3 DNA reads as TGTGCCAGCAGCTCCCCCCCGGGAGGTGGCTACACCTTC. The encoded protein is CASSSPPGGGYTF.

CDR3: CASSQDLTSGGGETQYF. The CDR3, as DNA: TGTGCCAGCAGCCAAGATTTAACTAGCGGGGGGGGAGAGACCCAGTACTTC. The rearrangement uses TRBV4-2 and TRBJ2-5; the match to TRBD2 covers 13 bases. In germline, CDR1 is LGHNA, CDR2 YNFKEQ. The CDR3 loop spans 17 amino acids. The V gene end was trimmed by 0 bases and the J gene end by 4 bases; junction bases not matched to a gene: 5.

V gene TRBV12-3 or TRBV12-4 combines with J gene TRBJ1-1; maybe TRBD1 (5 bases). The CDR3 runs to 13 residues. V lost 6 bases and J 7 bases, leaving 15 bases between the germline ends. This chain's CDR3 is CASRVSGSGEAFF. CDR3 nucleotides: TGTGCCAGCAGGGTGTCAGGGTCGGGTGAAGCTTTCTTT.

This chain uses TRBV12-3 or TRBV12-4 with TRBJ1-2; D remains ambiguous. This CDR3 comprises 13 residues. Trimming took off 3 bases at V and 3 bases at J, with 8 bases between the two ends. The CDR3 DNA reads TGTGCCAGCAGTTTCAATCCATACTATGGCTACACCTTC. Translation gives CASSFNPYYGYTF.

This rearrangement joins TRBV6-4 to TRBJ1-1, with D tentatively TRBD1 (5 bases). Trimming stripped 3 bases from V and 2 bases from J, with 10 bases between. This CDR3 is 14 amino acids long. CDR1 MRHNA and CDR2 SNTAGT come from the germline V gene. The CDR3: CASSERQGNTEAFF. The DNA for the CDR3 is TGTGCCAGCAGTGAACGTCAGGGAAACACTGAAGCTTTCTTT.

CDR3 sequence reads: CASTESGGGESSEQFF. The CDR3 bases are TGTGCCAGCACGGAGAGCGGCGGGGGGGAGTCGAGTGAGCAGTTCTTC. The rearrangement uses TRBV5-4 and TRBJ2-1; 9 bases are shared with TRBD2. CDR1 is SGHNT, CDR2 YYREEE, per germline (reference sequence). V shed 6 bases and J 9 bases; nucleotides not matched to a gene: 16. CDR3 length equals 16 residues.